This T cell receptor (beta chain) was captured by sequencing in a study of cytomegalovirus exposure and HLA in healthy donors. Whole-study results and caveats: It was reported that TCR beta sequences correctly inferred the HLA-A and HLA-B alleles for most subjects.

Researchers ran the PCR with 60 Vbeta and 13 Jbeta primers. Here immunoSEQ multiplex PCR was the method, and the copy in TCRdb shows in-frame clones only, minus some. The table shows under 300,000 clones, with 84% occurring only once. The CDR3 length is 14 residues. Per the germline V gene, CDR1 is SGHTA and CDR2 is FQGNSA. Trimming cost V 7 bases and J 7 bases; bases outside gene matches: 13. Points on this clone: Its target is not known.

The source material was PBMCs. The chain recombines TRBV7-2 with TRBJ2-7, with 7 bases that match TRBD2. This clonotype was obtained from a woman in her thirties or forties in good health and CMV-seropositive. The CDR3 sequence: CASTRGGGPWEQYF. The CDR3 DNA follows: TGTGCCAGCACCCGTGGGGGAGGGCCTTGGGAGCAGTACTTC.